These 19 T cell receptor beta chains came from one sample sequenced in a study of T cell repertoires in cytomegalovirus infection (dated by TCRdb to between 2017 and 2020). The run used an Illumina HiSeq 1500. The public reads were quality trimmed at Q25 with fastp and then assembled into clones with MiXCR by TCRdb, keeping productive beta chains. Rows with a matching CDR3 protein are joined into one entry that keeps the most common DNA and genes. The sample records 250,000 to 300,000 distinct CDR3 sequences, roughly 9% of which are singletons. Over 12% of the sample goes to the ten largest clones. Sequenced input: PBMCs. These receptors were taken from a human donor in good health (CMV status not recorded). Some clones in this sample may be carry-over from other donors' samples.

There are many counts of this clonotype. The CDR3 DNA reads as TGTGCCAGTAGCAGAAAACCTTATGGCTACACCTTC. This translates into CASSRKPYGYTF. The rearrangement links TRBV19 to TRBJ1-2; D is unclear. In germline, CDR1 is LNHDA, CDR2 SQIVND (reference sequence). This CDR3 is built from 12 residues. Trimming shortened V by 6 bases and J by 5 bases, and 10 bases separated the two germline ends.

The chain joins TRBV20-1 to TRBJ2-3; 10 bases align to TRBD2. CDR3 length: 15 residues. V was clipped by 4 bases and J by 2 bases; unmatched bases: 6. The germline CDR1 and CDR2 sequences are DFQATT and SNEGSKA (reference sequence). The DNA of the CDR3 is TGCAGTGCTACTGCTAGCGGGGGAACCACAGATACGCAGTATTTT. This codes for CSATASGGTTDTQYF.

The chain joins TRBV29-1 to TRBJ2-3, with D perhaps matching TRBD2 (6 bases). CDR3 length: 12 residues. Germline CDR1 is SQVTM and CDR2 is ANQGSEA. Trimming cost V 8 bases and J 6 bases, with 15 bases left between them. The DNA of the CDR3 is TGCAGCCACCAAACAACTAGCGATACGCAGTATTTT. This codes for CSHQTTSDTQYF.

This clonotype was detected only a few times. The rearrangement links TRBV11-2 to TRBJ2-1; 13 nucleotides agree with TRBD2. CDR1 SGHAT and CDR2 FQNNGV come from the germline V gene. The CDR3 is 17 residues long. After removal of 1 base from V and 8 bases from J, the junction contained 8 bases not matched to a gene. The CDR3 DNA sequence: TGTGCCAGCAGCTTAGCGAGGACTAGCGGGAGCGCATATGAGCAGTTCTTC. It specifies CASSLARTSGSAYEQFF.

The chain has TRBV12-3 or TRBV12-4 and TRBJ2-7; 7 bases map to TRBD1. Trimming cost V 7 bases and J 1 base; bases outside gene matches: 4. The CDR3 runs 13 residues. In DNA form, the CDR3 reads TGTGCCAGCACCGTGACAGGGTCCTACGAGCAGTACTTC. This codes for CASTVTGSYEQYF.

This clonotype was detected ten times or more. This chain uses TRBV4-3 with TRBJ2-3; 13 bases map to TRBD2. The V and J ends lost 0 bases and 0 bases, in that order; junction bases with no gene match: 9. CDR3 size: 20 residues. CDR1 and CDR2 (germline): LGHNA, YSLEER. CDR3 sequence: CASSQDVLLAGGASTDTQYF. CDR3 nucleotide sequence: TGCGCCAGCAGCCAAGACGTACTACTAGCGGGAGGGGCTAGCACAGATACGCAGTATTTT.

The rearrangement links TRBV18 to TRBJ2-1, with TRBD1 matching 7 bases. Germline-derived CDR1 and CDR2 are KGHSH and LQKENI. V lost 3 bases and J lost 2; bases outside the gene matches: 4. CDR3 length: 15 amino acids. The CDR3 spells CASSPTTGPYNEQFF. CDR3 DNA: TGTGCCAGCTCACCCACGACAGGGCCCTACAATGAGCAGTTCTTC.

This clonotype showed up many times. The V call is TRBV7-8, the J call TRBJ1-1; weak D call: TRBD1 (5 bases). The CDR3 has 13 amino acids. Germline values: CDR1 SGHVS, CDR2 FQNEAQ. V was shortened by 4 bases and J by 4 bases, with 10 bases between the two germline ends. CDR3 sequence (DNA): TGTGCCAGCAGCTATGGTGGGGCCACTGAAGCTTTCTTT. Translated, it gives CASSYGGATEAFF.

This clonotype was seen at least ten times. The rearrangement links TRBV7-8 to TRBJ1-1; D may be TRBD1 (5 bases). The CDR3 is 15 amino acids. The germline V gene encodes CDR1 SGHVS and CDR2 FQNEAQ. The V gene lost 5 bases and the J gene lost 4 bases, with 17 bases spanning the gap. The CDR3 DNA sequence: TGTGCCAGCAGCCCGACCGGCCGGGGGGGCACTGAAGCTTTCTTT. Amino acids: CASSPTGRGGTEAFF. The full variable domain, completed using reference TRBV7-8 and TRBJ1-1, is GAGVSQSPRYKVAKRGQDVALRCDPISGHVSLFWYQQALGQGPEFLTYFQNEAQLDKSGLPSDRFFAERPEGSVSTLKIQRTQQEDSAVYLCASSPTGRGGTEAFFGQGTRLTVV.

This clonotype has only a few counts. The gene calls are TRBV11-3 and TRBJ2-2, with 13 bases lining up with TRBD2. The CDR3 is 17 residues long. The J segment lost 0 bases and the V segment lost 3 bases, leaving 1 base of the junction unmatched. Germline CDR1 reads SGHNT; CDR2 reads YENEEA. CDR3 loop: CASSFTSGGANTGELFF. The CDR3 nucleotides read TGTGCCAGCAGCTTTACTAGCGGGGGGGCGAACACCGGGGAGCTGTTTTTT. The full variable domain, rest sourced from reference TRBV11-3 and TRBJ2-2, is EAGVVQSPRYKIIEKKQPVAFWCNPISGHNTLYWYLQNLGQGPELLIRYENEEAVDDSQLPKDRFSAERLKGVDSTLKIQPAELGDSAVYLCASSFTSGGANTGELFFGEGSRLTVL.

This clonotype was detected many times. The J gene is TRBJ1-2, the V gene TRBV7-2; TRBD1 agrees at 11 bases. The germline CDR1 and CDR2 sequences are SGHTA and FQGNSA. The length of the CDR3 is 15 residues. V shed 7 bases, J shed 8 bases, and the junction held 12 bases outside the gene matches. The CDR3 bases are TGTGCCAGCAACTCCCCGGACAGGGGGCTTAGAGGCTACACCTTC. The encoded protein is CASNSPDRGLRGYTF. The entire variable domain, with the rest obtained from reference TRBV7-2 and TRBJ1-2, is as follows: GAGVSQSPSNKVTEKGKDVELRCDPISGHTALYWYRQSLGQGLEFLIYFQGNSAPDKSGLPSDRFSAERTGGSVSTLTIQRTQQEDSAVYLCASNSPDRGLRGYTFGSGTRLTVV.

This clonotype showed up many times. V and J are TRBV7-2 and TRBJ2-2; TRBD1 might be the D (5 bases). Germline lookup yields CDR1 SGHTA and CDR2 FQGNSA. The CDR3 has 18 amino acids. Trimming shortened V by 3 bases and J by 3 bases, and 20 bases separated the two germline ends. As DNA, the CDR3 is TGTGCCAGCAGCTTGTTAGGGGCCCCACGACCCTACACCGGGGAGCTGTTTTTT. It is translated as CASSLLGAPRPYTGELFF.

In this sample, this clonotype turned up many times. The chain recombines TRBV7-2 with TRBJ1-1, with D perhaps matching TRBD1 (6 bases). V lost 3 bases, J lost 3 bases, and 11 bases lay in between. Germline CDR1 and CDR2: SGHTA and FQGNSA. CDR3 length equals 14 residues. The CDR3 reads CASSFKGGYTEAFF. The CDR3 DNA is TGTGCCAGCAGCTTCAAGGGGGGATACACTGAAGCTTTCTTT.

In this sample, this clonotype turned up a few times. This chain joins TRBV7-9 and TRBJ2-3; 10 bases are a match to TRBD2. The CDR3 is 16 residues long. V dropped 7 bases and J dropped 5; count of bases not matched to a gene: 12. CDR1 is SEHNR and CDR2 is FQNEAQ in the germline V gene (reference sequence). The CDR3, as DNA: TGTGCCAGCACCAAAGGGGTACTAGCGGGATTAGATACGCAGTATTTT. Its translation: CASTKGVLAGLDTQYF.

This clonotype was recorded at least ten times. The chain couples TRBV4-1 to TRBJ2-7, with 7 bases identical to TRBD1. Germline V CDR1 and CDR2: MGHRA, YSYEKL. V shed 1 base, J shed 4 bases, and the junction held 10 bases outside the gene matches. The CDR3 extends over 16 amino acids. The CDR3 reads CASSQASGRGMYEQYF. The CDR3 DNA reads TGCGCCAGCAGCCAAGCGTCCGGCAGGGGGATGTACGAGCAGTACTTC.

In this sample, this clonotype turned up many times. The chain uses TRBV7-2 and TRBJ1-3, with a tentative D call TRBD1 (5 bases). The germline CDR1 and CDR2 sequences are SGHTA and FQGNSA. V was shortened by 4 bases and J by 4 bases, with 14 bases between the two germline ends. The CDR3 covers 15 residues. CDR3 sequence (DNA): TGTGCCAGCAGCTCGTCCGGGACTGAAGGAAACACCATATATTTT. This sequence encodes CASSSSGTEGNTIYF.

The chain employs TRBV28 and TRBJ1-2; no clear D. This CDR3 region has 13 residues. Germline V CDR1 and CDR2: MDHEN, SYDVKM. The V and J ends lost 6 bases and 5 bases respectively, with 13 bases between them. CDR3 sequence: CASSPSGPYGYTF. CDR3 nucleotides: TGTGCCAGCAGCCCCTCCGGTCCTTATGGCTACACCTTC.

The chain joins TRBV2 to TRBJ2-1; the D is unclear. There are 12 residues in the CDR3. V lost 6 bases and J 15 bases, leaving 18 bases between the germline ends. The germline V gene encodes CDR1 SNHLY and CDR2 FYNNEI. CDR3 residues: CASSPTDLTLFF. For the CDR3, the DNA is TGTGCCAGCAGCCCGACGGACCTCACTCTGTTCTTC. Full variable domain (remainder filled in from reference TRBV2 and TRBJ2-1): EPEVTQTPSHQVTQMGQEVILRCVPISNHLYFYWYRQILGQKVEFLVSFYNNEISEKSEIFDDQFSVERPDGSNFTLKIRSTKLEDSAMYFCASSPTDLTLFFGPGTRLTVL.

This clonotype showed up many times. This sequence joins TRBV12-3 or TRBV12-4 and TRBJ2-1; 7 bases align to TRBD2. The CDR3 runs to 17 residues. The ends lost 7 bases at V and 5 bases at J; junction bases unmatched: 17. CDR3 sequence: CASTKSRGSWGNNEQFF. CDR3 coding DNA: TGTGCCAGCACCAAGTCCCGCGGGAGCTGGGGGAACAATGAGCAGTTCTTC.